The T cell receptor beta chain described here comes from a study of blood T cell repertoires in COVID-19. Study at large: There were acute and convalescent COVID-19 samples, and they came from the United States, Italy and Spain. T cells, B-cell-depleted T cells, or PBMCs supplied cDNA or gDNA.

In the original processing: It was from reference gene primer amplification that nucleated cell counts were estimated. TCRdb's table, derived via immunoSEQ multiplex PCR, lists solely in-frame clones and lacks some. For V, J and clone size, that table is used; D and trimming come from the DNA. The table lists about 200,000 clones, 70% to 90% of them singletons. The CDR3 length is 15 residues. Trimming shortened V by 3 bases and J by 5 bases, and 14 bases separated the two germline ends. From germline, CDR1 is SGHVS and CDR2 FQNEAQ. Sequencing used peripheral blood. This sequence joins TRBV7-8 and TRBJ1-5, with a tentative D call TRBD1 (5 bases). The sequence came from a woman older than 75 with acute or convalescent COVID-19. The CDR3 sequence is CASSFGRGRDQPQHF. Written as DNA, the CDR3 is TGTGCCAGCAGCTTTGGGAGGGGAAGGGATCAGCCCCAGCATTTT.